This T cell receptor (beta chain) appears in the sequencing data of a study of T cell repertoires in cytomegalovirus infection. As for this clonotype: Its antigen is not known. One end of the junction does not line up with germline, which may come from a read error.

From the reads, TCRdb called clonotypes with MiXCR, one entry per CDR3 protein. Counted here are some 350,000 distinct CDR3 sequences, about 28% occurring once; the ten biggest clones make up around 20%. CDR3 length equals 13 residues. The germline gives CDR1 SGHVS, CDR2 FNYEAQ. The TCR originated in a human donor in good health (CMV status not recorded). Some clones in this sample may be carry-over from other donors' samples. The chain has TRBV7-6 and TRBJ2-1; either TRBD1 or TRBD2 may supply D (5 bases each). The sample in question was cultured PBMCs, obtained from culture after CMV antigen stimulation. The CDR3 loop is CASSSGANNEQFF. The CDR3 DNA follows: TGTGCTAGCAGCTCCGGGGCCAACAATGAGCAGTTCTTC.